This TCR beta chain emerged from a study of CD8+CD57+ T cells in acquired aplastic anemia. For the study at large: Sorted CD4+ and CD8+ cells yielded DNA averaging approximately 3.4 ug.

Sequencing involved patients with CD8+CD57+ cell expansion previously shown by flow cytometry. Among the patients, none had received any therapy at the time of blood sampling. Genomic DNA constituted the template upon which TCR beta VDJ and CDR3 profiling was performed. Using its own MiXCR run on the reads, TCRdb lists one record per CDR3 protein. The table lists 150,000 to 200,000 distinct CDR3 sequences, roughly 50% of them singletons, with 1.8% in the top ten. Germline CDR1 and CDR2: DFQATT and SNEGSKA (reference sequence). The length of the CDR3 is 18 residues. About this clonotype itself: Its target is not known.

Findings and caveats of the study: Found in both controls and patients were some 31 CD8+ CDR3 sequences.

The sequence was collected from a human donor with aplastic anemia. The gene calls are TRBV20-1 and TRBJ1-3, with D perhaps matching TRBD1 (5 bases). The sample consisted of sorted CD4+, CD8+, or CD8+CD57+ T cells (not recorded which) from PBMCs. DNA for the CDR3: TGCGGAAGCCGTAAAAGAACAAGGGACCAAATCGGCGGAAACACCATATATTTT. As protein: CGSRKRTRDQIGGNTIYF.